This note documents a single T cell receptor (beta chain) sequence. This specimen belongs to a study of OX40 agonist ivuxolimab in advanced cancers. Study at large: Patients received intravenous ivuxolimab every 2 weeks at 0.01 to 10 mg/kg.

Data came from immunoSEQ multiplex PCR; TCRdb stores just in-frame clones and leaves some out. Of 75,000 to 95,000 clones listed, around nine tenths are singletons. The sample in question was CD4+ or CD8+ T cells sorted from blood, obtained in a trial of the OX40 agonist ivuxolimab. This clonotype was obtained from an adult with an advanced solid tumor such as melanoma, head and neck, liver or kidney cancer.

The CDR3 loop reads CASVRDRTSYEQYF. The CDR3 DNA reads as TGTGCCAGCGTAAGGGACCGTACCTCCTACGAGCAGTACTTC. The rearrangement joins TRBV28 to TRBJ2-7; D assignment may be TRBD1 or TRBD2 (5 bases each). The V gene's germline CDR1 is MDHEN and CDR2 SYDVKM. Trimming took 8 bases from V and 0 from J, leaving 14 bases between them. The CDR3 is 14 amino acids.